Listed below are T cell receptor beta chains from one sample, sequenced in a study of CD8 T cells in ankylosing spondylitis. TCRdb processed the 5' RACE reads anew with MiXCR; each CDR3 protein has one entry. The sample holds about 240,000 distinct CDR3 sequences, about 10% seen once. Sequenced input: blood, either unsorted or a sorted T cell fraction (not recorded which). The receptor set was obtained from a male donor with ankylosing spondylitis or in good health (not recorded which). The CDR3 runs from the conserved cysteine through the conserved F or W. Each record gives: clone size, V gene, D gene, CDR3 length, J gene, CDR3 protein, CDR3 DNA. D genes are given only for firm matches. Size tells how often a clone was seen (once, few, many) or the class of an expanded clone, and some rows leave it out.

>-|TRBV7-6|-|16|TRBJ1-3
CASSLTGKNFGNTIYF
TGTGCCAGCTCCCTAACAGGGAAGAATTTCGGAAACACCATATATTTT
>many|TRBV4-1|-|14|TRBJ1-6
CATGMGGFNSPLHF
TGCGCCACAGGGATGGGAGGTTTTAATTCACCCCTCCACTTT
>-|TRBV5-1|TRBD1|15|TRBJ1-2
CASSLDGQGAGGYTF
TGCGCCAGCAGCTTGGACGGACAGGGGGCGGGTGGCTACACCTTC
>many|TRBV10-3|TRBD1|16|TRBJ2-5
CAISESRQGTQETQYF
TGTGCCATCAGTGAGTCGAGACAGGGGACCCAAGAGACCCAGTACTTC
>many|TRBV7-8|-|14|TRBJ2-3
CASIVGRHTDTQYF
TGTGCCAGCATCGTGGGGCGGCACACAGATACGCAGTATTTT
>many|TRBV5-1|-|14|TRBJ2-1
CASSSPSGGNEQFF
TGCGCCAGCAGCTCCCCCTCCGGGGGAAATGAGCAGTTCTTC
>many|TRBV20-1|-|16|TRBJ2-1
CSARDRRRGTYNEQFF
TGCAGTGCTAGAGATCGGAGACGGGGGACCTACAATGAGCAGTTCTTC
>few|TRBV18|TRBD1|15|TRBJ1-2
CASSPRQGPPDGYTF
TGTGCCAGCTCACCCAGACAGGGGCCTCCTGATGGCTACACCTTC
>many|TRBV5-6|-|14|TRBJ1-5
CASSFGSSNQPQHF
TGTGCCAGCAGCTTTGGATCTAGCAATCAGCCCCAGCATTTT
>many|TRBV5-1|-|16|TRBJ2-7
CASSLAAGQAVYEQYF
TGCGCCAGCAGCTTGGCCGCGGGACAAGCCGTCTACGAGCAGTACTTC
>-|TRBV10-3|-|15|TRBJ2-3
CAISDSGPSTDTQYF
TGTGCCATCAGTGATAGCGGTCCTAGCACAGATACGCAGTATTTT
>few|TRBV7-9|-|14|TRBJ2-3
CASSGPGFADTQYF
TGTGCCAGCAGCGGCCCCGGCTTCGCAGATACGCAGTATTTT
>few|TRBV7-6|TRBD2|15|TRBJ2-5
CASSLAGLVQETQYF
TGTGCCAGCAGCTTAGCGGGACTAGTTCAAGAGACCCAGTACTTC
>many|TRBV6-5|TRBD2|15|TRBJ2-3
CASSYVLAGADTQYF
TGTGCCAGCAGTTACGTACTAGCGGGAGCAGATACGCAGTATTTT
>many|TRBV12-3/TRBV12-4|-|15|TRBJ2-7
CASSLYDSTGGEQYF
TGTGCCAGCAGTTTATATGATAGTACAGGTGGCGAGCAGTACTTC
>many|TRBV20-1|TRBD1|12|TRBJ2-7
CSAKTGGYEQYF
TGCAGTGCCAAGACAGGGGGTTACGAGCAGTACTTC
>-|TRBV6-1|-|17|TRBJ1-5
CASSLDRRLYSNQPQHF
TGTGCCAGCAGCCTCGACAGGAGACTGTATAGCAATCAGCCCCAGCATTTT
>many|TRBV12-3/TRBV12-4|-|15|TRBJ1-4
CASSWVGGSREKLFF
TGTGCCAGCAGTTGGGTGGGGGGCTCGAGGGAAAAACTGTTTTTT
>many|TRBV20-1|TRBD2|19|TRBJ2-3
CSAPTQTSGSFFITDTQYF
TGCAGCGCCCCAACCCAGACTAGCGGGAGTTTTTTCATCACAGATACGCAGTATTTT
>-|TRBV7-2|-|12|TRBJ2-7
CASSTSSAEQYF
TGTGCCAGCAGCACCTCTAGCGCAGAGCAGTACTTC
>few|TRBV5-1|-|15|TRBJ1-1
CASSLSDRWNTEAFF
TGCGCCAGCAGCTTGTCGGACCGGTGGAACACTGAAGCTTTCTTT
>-|TRBV18|-|14|TRBJ1-1
CASSTQGPITEAFF
TGTGCCAGCTCAACACAGGGCCCTATCACTGAAGCTTTCTTT
>many|TRBV12-3/TRBV12-4|TRBD2|16|TRBJ2-7
CASSPRTSAAIHEQYF
TGTGCCAGCAGTCCCCGGACTAGCGCGGCTATCCACGAGCAGTACTTC
>-|TRBV7-7|-|14|TRBJ2-7
CASSSSMSSYEQYF
TGTGCCAGCAGCTCCTCAATGAGCTCCTACGAGCAGTACTTC
>-|TRBV7-9|-|13|TRBJ2-5
CASSFVQEETQYF
TGTGCCAGCAGCTTCGTTCAAGAAGAGACCCAGTACTTC
>-|TRBV28|-|13|TRBJ1-1
CASFFSTGTEAFF
TGTGCCAGCTTCTTCTCCACCGGGACTGAAGCTTTCTTT
>many|TRBV6-1|TRBD2|17|TRBJ2-2
CASSQGRAGATTGELFF
TGTGCCAGCAGCCAGGGAAGAGCGGGAGCAACAACCGGGGAGCTGTTTTTT
>many|TRBV6-5|-|14|TRBJ1-2
CASSYSLRDYGYTF
TGTGCCAGCAGTTACTCGCTGAGGGATTATGGCTACACCTTC
>many|TRBV20-1|-|13|TRBJ2-3
CSARDVSSDTQYF
TGCAGTGCTAGAGATGTGTCCTCAGATACGCAGTATTTT
>few|TRBV18|-|13|TRBJ1-1
CASSPGARAEAFF
TGTGCCAGCTCACCGGGGGCCCGGGCTGAAGCTTTCTTT
>many|TRBV10-3|-|15|TRBJ2-3
CAISGTQSYTDTQYF
TGTGCCATCAGCGGGACACAATCTTACACAGATACGCAGTATTTT
>many|TRBV12-3/TRBV12-4|-|12|TRBJ2-3
CASSTEGDTQYF
TGTGCCAGCAGTACCGAAGGAGATACGCAGTATTTT
>-|TRBV20-1|-|17|TRBJ1-5
CSARDGLPGANNQPQHF
TGCAGTGCTAGAGATGGCCTCCCTGGGGCGAATAATCAGCCCCAGCATTTT
>many|TRBV12-3/TRBV12-4|-|12|TRBJ2-7
CASSFSGFEQYF
TGTGCCAGCAGTTTTTCAGGGTTCGAGCAGTACTTC
>-|TRBV5-6|TRBD1|16|TRBJ2-1
CASSWDRGNSYNEQFF
TGTGCCAGCAGCTGGGACAGGGGAAACTCCTACAATGAGCAGTTCTTC
>many|TRBV20-1|-|11|TRBJ1-2
CSAMGGYGYTF
TGCAGTGCCATGGGGGGGTATGGCTACACCTTC
>many|TRBV10-3|TRBD1|14|TRBJ2-5
CAISDPDRGETQYF
TGTGCCATCAGTGACCCGGACAGGGGAGAGACCCAGTACTTC
>many|TRBV5-1|-|14|TRBJ2-3
CASSDPRAGDTQYF
TGCGCCAGCAGCGACCCTAGGGCGGGGGATACGCAGTATTTT
>many|TRBV5-1|-|16|TRBJ1-4
CASSLPEDGNNEKLFF
TGCGCCAGCAGCCTCCCCGAGGACGGGAACAATGAAAAACTGTTTTTT
>-|TRBV7-9|-|14|TRBJ1-1
CASSLDLANTEAFF
TGTGCCAGCAGCCTGGATCTCGCGAACACTGAAGCTTTCTTT
>-|TRBV25-1|TRBD2|16|TRBJ2-1
CASSDRGGRALNEQFF
TGTGCCAGCAGTGACCGGGGCGGGAGGGCCCTCAATGAGCAGTTCTTC
>many|TRBV29-1|-|13|TRBJ1-2
CSAGDTPNYGYTF
TGCAGCGCCGGGGACACCCCTAACTATGGCTACACCTTC
>many|TRBV9|-|15|TRBJ1-3
CASGGSQNSGNTIYF
TGTGCCAGTGGTGGATCCCAAAACTCTGGAAACACCATATATTTT
>few|TRBV7-9|-|15|TRBJ2-1
CASSLTGTEYNEQFF
TGTGCCAGCAGCTTAACCGGGACGGAATACAATGAGCAGTTCTTC
>many|TRBV5-1|-|15|TRBJ2-1
CASSLGAEAYNEQFF
TGCGCCAGCAGCCTTGGAGCGGAGGCCTACAATGAGCAGTTCTTC
>many|TRBV5-1|-|13|TRBJ1-1
CASSLDVGLRAFF
TGCGCCAGCAGCTTGGATGTAGGATTGAGAGCTTTCTTT
>-|TRBV2|-|14|TRBJ2-7
CASSEVGTSYEQYF
TGTGCCAGCAGTGAAGTGGGCACGTCTTACGAGCAGTACTTC
>many|TRBV3-1|TRBD2|17|TRBJ2-1
CASSQDSGTSANNEQFF
TGTGCCAGCAGCCAAGACTCGGGCACTAGCGCCAACAATGAGCAGTTCTTC
>many|TRBV29-1|-|12|TRBJ1-1
CSVESEFTEAFF
TGCAGCGTTGAAAGCGAGTTCACTGAAGCTTTCTTT
>few|TRBV27|-|17|TRBJ2-7
CASSLWPPGRGSYEQYF
TGTGCCAGCAGTTTATGGCCTCCGGGACGAGGGAGTTACGAGCAGTACTTC
>many|TRBV18|TRBD1|16|TRBJ1-1
CASSPLSGQGAAEAFF
TGTGCCAGCTCACCCCTTAGCGGACAGGGGGCGGCTGAAGCTTTCTTT
>many|TRBV29-1|-|13|TRBJ1-1
CSVENPGRTEAFF
TGCAGCGTTGAAAACCCCGGGAGGACTGAAGCTTTCTTT
>-|TRBV3-1|-|15|TRBJ2-1
CASSQTPVRGGEQFF
TGTGCCAGCAGCCAGACCCCGGTGAGGGGGGGGGAGCAGTTCTTC
>-|TRBV10-1|TRBD2|15|TRBJ2-1
CASSVTSGFGNEQFF
TGCGCCAGCAGTGTAACTAGCGGGTTTGGGAATGAGCAGTTCTTC
>-|TRBV6-5|TRBD2|17|TRBJ2-2
CASSSGLATRNTGELFF
TGTGCCAGCAGTTCAGGACTAGCGACTAGGAACACCGGGGAGCTGTTTTTT
>-|TRBV12-3/TRBV12-4|-|15|TRBJ1-5
CASGFGGSYNQPQHF
TGTGCCAGCGGTTTTGGGGGATCCTACAATCAGCCCCAGCATTTT
>few|TRBV9|TRBD1|14|TRBJ2-1
CASSVGTGISEQFF
TGTGCCAGCAGCGTAGGGACAGGGATCAGTGAGCAGTTCTTC
>few|TRBV5-1|TRBD1|14|TRBJ1-2
CASSLEQGLYGYTF
TGCGCCAGCAGCTTGGAACAGGGGCTCTATGGCTACACCTTC
>many|TRBV29-1|-|12|TRBJ2-7
CSVEVFTYEQYF
TGCAGCGTCGAGGTTTTCACCTACGAGCAGTACTTC
>few|TRBV28|TRBD1|15|TRBJ2-7
CASSSPTGLSHEQYF
TGTGCCAGCAGTTCCCCGACAGGGTTAAGCCACGAGCAGTACTTC